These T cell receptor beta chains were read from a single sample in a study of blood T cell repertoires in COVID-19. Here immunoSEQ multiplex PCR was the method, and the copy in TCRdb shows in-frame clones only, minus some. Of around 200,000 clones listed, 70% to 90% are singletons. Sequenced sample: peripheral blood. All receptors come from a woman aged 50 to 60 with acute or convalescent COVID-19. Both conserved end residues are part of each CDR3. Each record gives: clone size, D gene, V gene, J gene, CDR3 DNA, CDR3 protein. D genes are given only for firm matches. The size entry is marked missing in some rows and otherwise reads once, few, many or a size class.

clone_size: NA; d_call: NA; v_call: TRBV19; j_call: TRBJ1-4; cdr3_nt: TGTGCCAGTAGTATAGGAGGAGGGAATGAAAAACTGTTTTTT; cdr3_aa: CASSIGGGNEKLFF
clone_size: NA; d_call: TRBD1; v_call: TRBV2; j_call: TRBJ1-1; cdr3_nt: TGTGCCAGCAAGGACAGGACAGGGCCCACTGAAGCTTTCTTT; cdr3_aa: CASKDRTGPTEAFF
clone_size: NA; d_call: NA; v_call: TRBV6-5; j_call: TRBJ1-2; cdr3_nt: TGTGCCAGCAGCCAGCGTTATGGCTACACCTTC; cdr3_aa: CASSQRYGYTF
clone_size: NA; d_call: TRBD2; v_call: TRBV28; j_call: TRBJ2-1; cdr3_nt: TGTGCCAGCAGCACAGGGACTAGTTGGAGGGGTGAGCAGTTCTTC; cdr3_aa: CASSTGTSWRGEQFF
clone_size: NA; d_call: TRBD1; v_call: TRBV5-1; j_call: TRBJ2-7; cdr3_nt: TGCGCCAGCAGCTTGGGAGGGGGACAGCCTCCCTACGAGCAGTACTTC; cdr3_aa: CASSLGGGQPPYEQYF
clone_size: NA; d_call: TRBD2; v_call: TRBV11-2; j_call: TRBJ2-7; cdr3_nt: TGTGCCAGCAGCTTCTCGGGGACTAGCGGGACCGAGCAGTACTTC; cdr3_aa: CASSFSGTSGTEQYF
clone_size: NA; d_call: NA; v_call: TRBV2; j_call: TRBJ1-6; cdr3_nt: TGTGCCAGGGTGACAGGACCTAATTCACCCCTCCACTTT; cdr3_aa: CARVTGPNSPLHF
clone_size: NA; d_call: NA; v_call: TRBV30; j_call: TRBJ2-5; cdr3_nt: TGTGCCTGGATACGACGCGGGGAGACCCAGTACTTC; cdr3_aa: CAWIRRGETQYF
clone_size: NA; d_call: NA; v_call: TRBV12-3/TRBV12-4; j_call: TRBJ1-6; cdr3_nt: TGTGCCAGCAGTTTCGGGGGGTGGTCACCCCTCCACTTT; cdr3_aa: CASSFGGWSPLHF
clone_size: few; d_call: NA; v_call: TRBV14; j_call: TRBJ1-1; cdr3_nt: TGTGCCAGCAGCCAAGTTTGGGAGGAAGAAGGTTTCTTT; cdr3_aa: CASSQVWEEEGFF
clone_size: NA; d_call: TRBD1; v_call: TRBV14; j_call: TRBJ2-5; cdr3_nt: TGTGCCAGCAGCCAACCCAAAGGGACAGGGGGCCGGGAGACCCAGTACTTC; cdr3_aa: CASSQPKGTGGRETQYF
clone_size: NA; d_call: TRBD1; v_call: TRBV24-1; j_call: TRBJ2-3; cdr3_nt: TGTGCCACCGGACAGGGTACAGATACGCAGTATTTT; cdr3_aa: CATGQGTDTQYF
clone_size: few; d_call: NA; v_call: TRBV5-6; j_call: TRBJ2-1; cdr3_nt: TGTGCCTCCTTACGGGACTCCTTCAATGAGCAGTTCTTC; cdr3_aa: CASLRDSFNEQFF
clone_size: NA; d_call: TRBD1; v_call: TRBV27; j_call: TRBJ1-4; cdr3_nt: TGTGCCAGCAGTCGGGACAGCATCTTTAAGGAAAAACTGTTTTTT; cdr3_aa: CASSRDSIFKEKLFF
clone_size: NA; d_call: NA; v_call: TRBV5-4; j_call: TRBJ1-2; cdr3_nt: TGTGCCAGCAGCCCCTCGACCAGGGGCGGCTATGGCTACACCTTC; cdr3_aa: CASSPSTRGGYGYTF
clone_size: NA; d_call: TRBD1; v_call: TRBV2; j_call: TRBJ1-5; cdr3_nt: TGTGCCAGCAGTCCCAGGGGGCTAGGGAATCAGCCCCAGCATTTT; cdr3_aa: CASSPRGLGNQPQHF
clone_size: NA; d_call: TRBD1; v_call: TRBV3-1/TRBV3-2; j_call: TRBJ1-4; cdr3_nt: TGTGCCAGCAGCCGCCAAGGGGGACAGGGCCAAGAAAAACTGTTTTTT; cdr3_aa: CASSRQGGQGQEKLFF
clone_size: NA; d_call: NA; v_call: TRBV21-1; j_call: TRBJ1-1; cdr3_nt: TGTGCCAGCAGCAAAATATCACAGGGGGAAGGCACTGAAGCTTTCTTT; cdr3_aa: CASSKISQGEGTEAFF
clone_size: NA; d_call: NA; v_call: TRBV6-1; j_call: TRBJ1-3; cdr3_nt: TGTGCCAGCAGTGATTATCGTCAGGGGACTGGAAACACCATATATTTT; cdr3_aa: CASSDYRQGTGNTIYF
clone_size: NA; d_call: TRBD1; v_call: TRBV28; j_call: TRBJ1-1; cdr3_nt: TGTGCCAGCATCCCCGGGACAGGGGGTAATACTGAAGCTTTCTTT; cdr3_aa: CASIPGTGGNTEAFF
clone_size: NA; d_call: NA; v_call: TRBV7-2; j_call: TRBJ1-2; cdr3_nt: TGTGCCAGCAGCCAGACAGCCGGCGGCTACACCTTC; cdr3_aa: CASSQTAGGYTF
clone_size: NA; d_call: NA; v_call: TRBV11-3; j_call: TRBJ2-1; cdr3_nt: TGTGCCAGCAGCCCCTGGGTCCAGGGGCCCTCCAGCGGGCAGTTCTTC; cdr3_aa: CASSPWVQGPSSGQFF
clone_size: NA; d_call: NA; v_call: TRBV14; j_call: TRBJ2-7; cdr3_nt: TGTGCCAGCAGCCCCGACAGAGCCTCCTACGAGCAGTACTTC; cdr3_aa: CASSPDRASYEQYF
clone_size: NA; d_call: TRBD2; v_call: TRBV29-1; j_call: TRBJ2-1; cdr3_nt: TGCAGCGTTGAAGAGGGGACTACGGATGAGCAGTTCTTC; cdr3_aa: CSVEEGTTDEQFF
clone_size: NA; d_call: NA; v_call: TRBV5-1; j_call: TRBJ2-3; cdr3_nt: TGCGCCAGCAGCTCTCTGACTAGAAAGCAAGATACGCAGTATTTT; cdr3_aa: CASSSLTRKQDTQYF
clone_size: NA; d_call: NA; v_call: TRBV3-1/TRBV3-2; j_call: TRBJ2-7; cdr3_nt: TGTGCCAGCGGGGGAGGAAAATACGAGCAGTACTTC; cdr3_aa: CASGGGKYEQYF
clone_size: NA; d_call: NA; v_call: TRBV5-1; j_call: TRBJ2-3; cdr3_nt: TGCGCCAGCCGATGGGGGGGGGCCCCTAGCACAGATACGCAGTATTTT; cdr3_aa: CASRWGGAPSTDTQYF
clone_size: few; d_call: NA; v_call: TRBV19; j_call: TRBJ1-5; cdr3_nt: TGTGCCAGTATGGGACAATATAGCAATCAGCCCCAGCATTTT; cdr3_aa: CASMGQYSNQPQHF
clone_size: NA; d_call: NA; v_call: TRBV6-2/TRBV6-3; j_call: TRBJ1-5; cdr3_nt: TGTGCCAGCAGTTATTTTGCAGGGACAAATCAGCCCCAGCATTTT; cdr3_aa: CASSYFAGTNQPQHF
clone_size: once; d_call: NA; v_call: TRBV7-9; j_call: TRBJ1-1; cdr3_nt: TGTGCCAGCAGCGCGGACTTTCGAGCTGAAGCTTTCTTT; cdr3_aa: CASSADFRAEAFF
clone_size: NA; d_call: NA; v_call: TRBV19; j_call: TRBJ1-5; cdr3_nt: TGTGCCAGTAGTATCACGGTTAGCAATCAGCCCCAGCATTTT; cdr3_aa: CASSITVSNQPQHF
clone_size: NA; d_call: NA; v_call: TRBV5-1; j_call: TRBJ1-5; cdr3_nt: TGCGCCAGCAGCTTGGAACAGGGTGGGCAGCCCCAGCATTTT; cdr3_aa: CASSLEQGGQPQHF
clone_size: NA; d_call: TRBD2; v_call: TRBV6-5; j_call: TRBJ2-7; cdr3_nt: TGTGCCAGCACCTCCCGTGGACTAGAAGGCTACGAGCAGTACTTC; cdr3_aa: CASTSRGLEGYEQYF
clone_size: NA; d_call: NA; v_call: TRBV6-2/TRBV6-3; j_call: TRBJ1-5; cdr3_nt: TGTGCCAGCAGTCCCGGGCCGGGACAGCCCCAGCATTTT; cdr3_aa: CASSPGPGQPQHF
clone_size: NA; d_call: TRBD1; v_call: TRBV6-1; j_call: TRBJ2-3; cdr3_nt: TGTGCCAGCAGGGAAGGACAGGGGACAGATACGCAGTATTTT; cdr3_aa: CASREGQGTDTQYF
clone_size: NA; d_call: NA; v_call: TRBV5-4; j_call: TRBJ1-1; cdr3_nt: TGTGCCAGCAGCTTGGGCGGGGAAACTACTGAAGCTTTCTTT; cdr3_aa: CASSLGGETTEAFF
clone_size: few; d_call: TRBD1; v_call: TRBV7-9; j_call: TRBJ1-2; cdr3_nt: TGTGCCAGCAGGCAAACAGGGGCCTTAGCTAACTATGGCTACACCTTC; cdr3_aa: CASRQTGALANYGYTF
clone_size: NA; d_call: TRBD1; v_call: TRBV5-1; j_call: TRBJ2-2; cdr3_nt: TGCGCCAGCAGCAGCCGGGACAGTAACGGGGAGCTGTTTTTT; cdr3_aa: CASSSRDSNGELFF
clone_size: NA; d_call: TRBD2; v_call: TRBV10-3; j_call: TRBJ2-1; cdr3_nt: TGTGCCATCCGGAACATTGCGGGGGGGCCTAATGAGCAGTTCTTC; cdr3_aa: CAIRNIAGGPNEQFF
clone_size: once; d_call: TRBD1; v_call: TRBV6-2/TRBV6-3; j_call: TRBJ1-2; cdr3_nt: TGTGCCAGCAGTTCCGCTCGGGGGACAGGTCTTGATGGCTACACCTTC; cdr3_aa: CASSSARGTGLDGYTF
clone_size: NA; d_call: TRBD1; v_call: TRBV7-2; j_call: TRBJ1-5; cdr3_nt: TGTGCCAGCAGCTTAGAGTGGACAGGGGGCAATCAGCCCCAGCATTTT; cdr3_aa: CASSLEWTGGNQPQHF
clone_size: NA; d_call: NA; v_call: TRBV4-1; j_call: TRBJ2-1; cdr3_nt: TGCGCCAGCAGCCAAGAACCCACCCGGGGGGGGGCAGGGGGTGAGCAGTTCTTC; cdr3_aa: CASSQEPTRGGAGGEQFF
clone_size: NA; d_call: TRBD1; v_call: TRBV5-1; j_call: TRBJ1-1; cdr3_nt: TGCGCCAGCAGCTTAAGGGACAGCTCCAACACTGAAGCTTTCTTT; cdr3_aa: CASSLRDSSNTEAFF
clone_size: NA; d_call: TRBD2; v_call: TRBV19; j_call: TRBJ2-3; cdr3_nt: TGTGCCAGTAGTTTTACTAGCGGGAGTAAGGGCACAGATACGCAGTATTTT; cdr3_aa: CASSFTSGSKGTDTQYF
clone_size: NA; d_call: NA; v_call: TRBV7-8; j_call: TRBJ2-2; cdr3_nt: TGTGCCAGCAGCTTAGGCCCACGGGGTCCGATCACCGGGGAGCTGTTTTTT; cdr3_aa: CASSLGPRGPITGELFF
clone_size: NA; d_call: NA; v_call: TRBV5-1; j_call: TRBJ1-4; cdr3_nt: TGCGCCAGCAGCTTGGGTCTGAGGGATGAAGGTGAAAAACTGTTTTTT; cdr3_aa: CASSLGLRDEGEKLFF
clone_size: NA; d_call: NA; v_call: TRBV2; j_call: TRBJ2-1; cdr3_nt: TGTGCCAGCAGGAAATACACTAGTGTCGATGAGCAGTTCTTC; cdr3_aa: CASRKYTSVDEQFF
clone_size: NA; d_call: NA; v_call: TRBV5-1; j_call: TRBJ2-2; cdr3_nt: TGCGCCAGCAGCTTGGGGCGGGGAAACACCGGGGAGCTGTTTTTT; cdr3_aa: CASSLGRGNTGELFF
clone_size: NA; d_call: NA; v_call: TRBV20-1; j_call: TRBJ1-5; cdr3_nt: TGCAGTGCTAGTACCCCTTCAGGGATAAATCAGCCCCAGCATTTT; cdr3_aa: CSASTPSGINQPQHF
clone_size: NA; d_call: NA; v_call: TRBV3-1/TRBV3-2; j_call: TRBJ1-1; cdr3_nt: TGTGCCAGCAAGGGACACGAGAACACTGAAGCTTTCTTT; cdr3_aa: CASKGHENTEAFF
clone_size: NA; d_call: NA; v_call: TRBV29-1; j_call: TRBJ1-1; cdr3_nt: TGCAGCGTGCGCTACACTGAAGCTTTCTTT; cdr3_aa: CSVRYTEAFF